This TCR beta chain was sequenced in a study of regulatory T cells in long-lasting Graves disease. CDR3 length: 15 residues. Losses at the gene ends were 5 bases for V and 1 base for J; bases not matched to a gene: 6. The germline V gene has CDR1 LNHNV and CDR2 YYDKDF (reference sequence). Noted time point: newly diagnosed GD, antithyroid drugs for less than 3 months. Scientists built the TCR library using RNA that was extracted from PBMCs. CDR3-region Arm-PCR and iRepertoire HTBI primers produced the TCR beta libraries. TCRdb re-derived calls from the multiplex PCR reads in MiXCR, one entry per CDR3 protein. The sample shows under 300,000 distinct CDR3 sequences, 20% to 25% of them seen only once.

The chain joins TRBV15 to TRBJ2-7; 9 nucleotides match TRBD2. The sequence derives from a female donor with Graves disease. The sample in question was peripheral blood mononuclear cells (PBMCs), obtained at new diagnosis, from a patient treated with antithyroid drugs. The CDR3 loop is CATSPETSGSYEQYF. The CDR3 DNA is TGTGCCACCAGCCCCGAGACTAGCGGTTCCTACGAGCAGTACTTC.